This T cell receptor (beta chain) was documented in a study of blood T cell repertoires in COVID-19. Across the whole study: Sites across the United States, Italy and Spain contributed samples from acute and convalescent COVID-19. T cells, B-cell-depleted T cells, or PBMCs supplied cDNA or gDNA.

The CDR3 extends over 17 amino acids. Trimming shortened V by 3 bases and J by 2 bases, and 19 bases separated the two germline ends. The V gene's germline CDR1 is MDHEN and CDR2 SYDVKM. Study processing details: Using reference gene primer amplification, nucleated cell counts were estimated. Some clones are missing from TCRdb's copy, which holds only in-frame ones; the method was immunoSEQ multiplex PCR. V, J and clone size reflect that table, while D and trimming were determined from the DNA. This table has around 360,000 clones, around 87% appearing once. Seattle participants joined during active infection and were tracked over time.

This chain links TRBV28 with TRBJ2-5; D is uncertain. The sample comprised peripheral blood. This TCR came from a woman in her thirties with COVID-19, enrolled during active disease. The CDR3 here is CASSFSPWRTNQETQYF. CDR3 nucleotides: TGTGCCAGCAGTTTTAGCCCGTGGCGTACAAATCAAGAGACCCAGTACTTC.